The 20 T cell receptor beta chains listed next were all sequenced from one sample in a study of control samples from healthy donors and cancer patients. Measured with immunoSEQ multiplex PCR; TCRdb has only the in-frame clones, and not every one. The table records fewer than 150,000 clones, over 75% of them present only once. Material: blood. The receptors derive from a man aged 18 to 29 in good health.

The chain carries TRBV29-1 and TRBJ1-4; the match to TRBD1 covers 7 bases. V lost 7 bases and J lost 8; bases outside the gene matches: 10. The CDR3 contains 13 residues. CDR1 is SQVTM and CDR2 is ANQGSEA in the germline V gene. In DNA form, the CDR3 reads TGCAGCGAGAGGACAGGCAGACGGGAAAAACTGTTTTTT. Translating it yields CSERTGRREKLFF. The variable domain in full, completed from reference TRBV29-1 and TRBJ1-4, reads SAVISQKPSRDICQRGTSLTIQCQVDSQVTMMFWYRQQPGQSLTLIATANQGSEATYESGFVIDKFPISRPNLTFSTLTVSNMSPEDSSIYLCSERTGRREKLFFGSGTQLSVL.

J is TRBJ1-1 and V is TRBV5-4, with D unclear. The V gene lost 3 bases and the J gene lost 0 bases, with 9 bases spanning the gap. The V gene's germline CDR1 is SGHNT and CDR2 YYREEE (reference sequence). The CDR3 length is 14 residues. CDR3 nucleotide sequence: TGTGCCAGCAGCTCCGCAGGAATGAACACTGAAGCTTTCTTT. Translated: CASSSAGMNTEAFF.

Only one count was recorded for this clone. The chain joins TRBV13 to TRBJ2-2, with 8 bases matching TRBD1. This CDR3 is built from 17 residues. With V trimmed by 4 bases and J by 5 bases, 12 bases remained unmatched. The germline gives CDR1 PRHDT, CDR2 FYEKMQ (reference sequence). As DNA, the CDR3 is TGTGCCAGCAGCTCCGGACACGACAGGGGACCGACCGGGGAGCTGTTTTTT. This translates into CASSSGHDRGPTGELFF.

The rearrangement links TRBV12-5 to TRBJ2-1; D is undetermined. Germline values: CDR1 LGHNT, CDR2 FRNRAP. Deletions cut 4 bases from V and 6 bases from J, with 13 bases between. The CDR3 is 14 residues long. For the CDR3, the DNA is TGTGCTAGTGGTTCTGTAACACTGGGCAATGAGCAGTTCTTC. Protein product: CASGSVTLGNEQFF.

The chain combines TRBV5-5 with TRBJ2-3; 12 bases fit TRBD2. The length of the CDR3 is 16 residues. Germline V gives CDR1 SGHKS, CDR2 YYEKEE (reference sequence). The J segment lost 5 bases and the V segment lost 0 bases, leaving 4 bases of the junction unmatched. DNA of the CDR3: TGTGCCAGCAGCTTGGGTCCTAGCGGGGGGGTAGATACGCAGTATTTT. Translation gives CASSLGPSGGVDTQYF. The full variable domain, in which reference TRBV5-5 and TRBJ2-3 provide the parts outside the CDR3, is DAGVTQSPTHLIKTRGQQVTLRCSPISGHKSVSWYQQVLGQGPQFIFQYYEKEERGRGNFPDRFSARQFPNYSSELNVNALLLGDSALYLCASSLGPSGGVDTQYFGPGTRLTVL.

The chain has TRBV4-3 and TRBJ1-2; 9 bases map to TRBD1. Unmatched junction bases numbered 4, after V lost 0 bases and J lost 8 bases. The CDR3 is made up of 14 amino acids. Germline assignment: CDR1 LGHNA and CDR2 YSLEER. The DNA for the CDR3 is TGCGCCAGCAGCCAAGACCTGGACAGGGGCGGCTACACCTTC. Its translation: CASSQDLDRGGYTF.

This clone was detected only a few times. The chain links TRBV7-9 to TRBJ1-6, with D possibly being TRBD1 (5 bases). This CDR3 has 16 amino acids. Germline V lookup: CDR1 SEHNR, CDR2 FQNEAQ (reference sequence). V was trimmed by 5 bases and J by 4 bases, leaving 15 bases between them. Here the CDR3 DNA reads TGTGCCAGCAGCCCCGCGGGGCCGACGTATAATTCACCCCTCCACTTT. Its translation: CASSPAGPTYNSPLHF.

The DNA of the CDR3 is TGTGCCAGCAGCCGACAGCCAGAGTTATACACTGAAGCTTTCTTT. Its protein is CASSRQPELYTEAFF. V gene TRBV6-5 combines with J gene TRBJ1-1; D is possibly TRBD1 (5 bases). This CDR3 is 15 amino acids long. Trimming cost V 6 bases and J 3 bases, with 17 bases left between them. Germline CDR1 reads MNHEY; CDR2 reads SVGAGI.

The chain links TRBV3-1 (or the pseudogene TRBV3-2) to TRBJ1-2, with D unclear. Germline-derived CDR1 and CDR2 are LGHDT and YNNKEL (reference sequence). V dropped 1 base and J dropped 5 bases, with 14 bases sitting between them. The CDR3 sequence is 15 residues long. CDR3 sequence: CASSQVANLLYGYTF. Written as DNA, the CDR3 is TGTGCCAGCAGCCAAGTTGCAAACCTCCTATATGGCTACACCTTC.

The V and J genes are TRBV5-1 and TRBJ2-1; D may be TRBD2 (6 bases). The CDR3 is 13 residues long. The germline V and J ends were trimmed by 0 bases and 8 bases, with 9 bases remaining between them. CDR1 SGHRS and CDR2 YFSETQ come from the germline V gene. CDR3 loop: CASSLGWEDEQFF. The CDR3 nucleotides are TGCGCCAGCAGCTTGGGTTGGGAGGATGAGCAGTTCTTC. Using reference TRBV5-1 and TRBJ2-1 for the parts outside the CDR3, the full variable domain is KAGVTQTPRYLIKTRGQQVTLSCSPISGHRSVSWYQQTPGQGLQFLFEYFSETQRNKGNFPGRFSGRQFSNSRSEMNVSTLELGDSALYLCASSLGWEDEQFFGPGTRLTVL.

The CDR3 loop is CATRGEGIYEQYV. The CDR3, as DNA: TGTGCCACCCGAGGCGAGGGAATCTACGAGCAGTACGTC. The gene calls are TRBV15 and TRBJ2-7; D is perhaps TRBD2 (5 bases). The CDR3 totals 13 residues. Germline values: CDR1 LNHNV, CDR2 YYDKDF (reference sequence). V lost 8 bases and J 3 bases, leaving 14 bases between the germline ends.

The chain has TRBV28 and TRBJ2-1; TRBD2 is a possible D gene (6 bases). The V and J ends lost 3 bases and 0 bases respectively, with 6 bases between them. CDR1 is MDHEN and CDR2 is SYDVKM in the germline V gene. The CDR3 consists of 14 residues. CDR3 region: CASSLGGSYNEQFF. Written as DNA, the CDR3 is TGTGCCAGCAGTTTGGGAGGCTCCTACAATGAGCAGTTCTTC.

This chain links TRBV5-1 with TRBJ2-3; D call uncertain. With 4 bases removed from V and 1 base from J, the gap between germline ends came to 16 bases. The CDR3 covers 16 residues. Germline V gene lookup returns CDR1 SGHRS and CDR2 YFSETQ. CDR3 sequence (DNA): TGCGCCAGCAGCCATTCGATGGTCGCGGGCACAGATACGCAGTATTTT. Protein product: CASSHSMVAGTDTQYF.

V gene TRBV11-2 combines with J gene TRBJ1-6; D may be TRBD1 (6 bases). CDR1 and CDR2 (germline): SGHAT, FQNNGV. There are 14 residues in the CDR3. V lost 5 bases, J lost 8 bases, and 13 bases lay in between. The CDR3 region has the DNA TGTGCCAGCAGCCTGACCGGGGGCGATTCACCCCTCCACTTT. Its protein is CASSLTGGDSPLHF. Based on the CDR3 plus reference TRBV11-2 and TRBJ1-6, the full variable domain is EAGVAQSPRYKIIEKRQSVAFWCNPISGHATLYWYQQILGQGPKLLIQFQNNGVVDDSQLPKDRFSAERLKGVDSTLKIQPAKLEDSAVYLCASSLTGGDSPLHFGNGTRLTVT.

The rearrangement joins TRBV6-2 or TRBV6-3 to TRBJ2-7; D might be TRBD2 (6 bases). CDR1 and CDR2 from the germline V gene are MNHEY and SVGEGT. The V end was cut by 2 bases, the J end by 2 bases, with 10 bases between. CDR3 length: 14 residues. CDR3 coding DNA: TGTGCCAGCAGTTACGGGGGGAACCCCTACGAGCAGTACTTC. It translates to CASSYGGNPYEQYF.

The V call is TRBV6-5, the J call TRBJ2-5; D perhaps matches TRBD1 (6 bases). The V gene lost 8 bases and the J gene lost 5 bases, with 18 bases spanning the gap. Germline CDR1 is MNHEY and CDR2 is SVGAGI. The CDR3 runs to 14 residues. The chain's CDR3 is CASELRTVRETQYF. The CDR3 DNA sequence: TGTGCCAGCGAGCTTCGGACAGTGAGGGAGACCCAGTACTTC.

This chain links TRBV2 with TRBJ1-6, with 8 bases fitting TRBD1. The CDR3 loop spans 18 amino acids. Germline V lookup: CDR1 SNHLY, CDR2 FYNNEI. With V trimmed by 0 bases and J by 7 bases, 11 bases remained unmatched. For the CDR3, the DNA is TGTGCCAGCAGTGAAGCTATTCGCAGGGGGCCCCCAAATTCACCCCTCCACTTT. Residues: CASSEAIRRGPPNSPLHF.

This clone occurred once. This chain joins TRBV10-3 and TRBJ1-2; 8 nucleotides match TRBD1. CDR1 is ENHRY and CDR2 is SYGVKD in the germline V gene. Trimming took 0 bases from V and 4 from J; bases not matched to a gene: 4. The length of the CDR3 is 15 residues. The CDR3 sequence: CAISESTGEVYGYTF. CDR3 nucleotides: TGTGCCATCAGTGAGTCGACAGGGGAAGTCTATGGCTACACCTTC.

The chain uses TRBV4-1 and TRBJ2-3; TRBD2 agrees at 8 bases. CDR1 and CDR2 (germline): MGHRA, YSYEKL. Germline trimming cut 10 bases from V and 1 base from J; bases unmatched to any gene: 10. CDR3 length equals 15 residues. CDR3 protein: CATKRGSGGTDTQYF. CDR3 DNA: TGCGCCACCAAGCGAGGTAGCGGGGGCACAGATACGCAGTATTTT.

This chain uses TRBV18 with TRBJ1-4; the D gene is possibly TRBD1 (6 bases). The CDR3 length is 15 residues. The germline CDR1 and CDR2 sequences are KGHSH and LQKENI. V shed 6 bases and J shed 5 bases, with 16 bases lying between them. This chain's CDR3 is CASSPPGQENEKLFF. CDR3 coding DNA: TGTGCCAGCTCTCCGCCGGGACAAGAAAATGAAAAACTGTTTTTT.